Sequencing of this T cell receptor beta chain was carried out in a study of blood T cells in healthy people across ages. Germline V CDR1 and CDR2: DFQATT, SNEGSKA (reference sequence). The length of the CDR3 is 15 residues. V dropped 0 bases and J dropped 4 bases, with 15 bases sitting between them. The use of a sample-barcoded 5' primer and a J-beta primer mix characterized a second PCR of roughly 7 to 11 cycles. Each cDNA molecule carried a tag from a template-switch adaptor that contained 12 random nucleotides. Using its own MiXCR run on the 5' RACE reads, TCRdb lists one record per CDR3 protein. The table records 650,000 to 1,000,000 distinct CDR3 sequences, 35% to 40% of them present only once.

V gene TRBV20-1 combines with J gene TRBJ2-5; a possible D gene is TRBD2 (7 bases). The clonotype was recovered from a man aged 18 to 30 in good health. Sequencing used blood. Written as DNA, the CDR3 is TGCAGTGCTAGAGACCCCCGGGGGGCAGGAGAGACCCAGTACTTC. The encoded protein is CSARDPRGAGETQYF.